The following is a TCR beta chain sequence with its context. The antigen remains undetermined. Profiled with immunoSEQ multiplex PCR; TCRdb holds only in-frame clones, not every one. The table has about 70,000 clones, 85% to 95% seen once. V was pared by 4 bases and J by 3 bases, with 19 bases between. Germline assignment: CDR1 SGHTA and CDR2 FQGTGA. This CDR3 spans 16 amino acids. This entry comes from a study of cytomegalovirus exposure and HLA in healthy donors. Study information: The 120 or so validation repertoires were reported in a later analysis to have been generated on the same platform as the 666 first-cohort repertoires.

Study-wide points: The authors enumerated over 150 TCR beta chains as linked to cytomegalovirus. The TCR clusters that emerged in the first cohort tended, a later analysis found, to co-occur in the approximately 110 validation repertoires.

This rearrangement joins TRBV7-3 to TRBJ2-7; D possibly corresponds to TRBD2 (5 bases). The sequenced material came from PBMCs. This receptor was identified in a man between 18 and 35 years old in good health and CMV-seropositive. CDR3 in amino acids: CASSYRGPGTDYEQYF. The CDR3 DNA follows: TGTGCCAGCAGCTACCGAGGACCGGGAACAGACTACGAGCAGTACTTC.